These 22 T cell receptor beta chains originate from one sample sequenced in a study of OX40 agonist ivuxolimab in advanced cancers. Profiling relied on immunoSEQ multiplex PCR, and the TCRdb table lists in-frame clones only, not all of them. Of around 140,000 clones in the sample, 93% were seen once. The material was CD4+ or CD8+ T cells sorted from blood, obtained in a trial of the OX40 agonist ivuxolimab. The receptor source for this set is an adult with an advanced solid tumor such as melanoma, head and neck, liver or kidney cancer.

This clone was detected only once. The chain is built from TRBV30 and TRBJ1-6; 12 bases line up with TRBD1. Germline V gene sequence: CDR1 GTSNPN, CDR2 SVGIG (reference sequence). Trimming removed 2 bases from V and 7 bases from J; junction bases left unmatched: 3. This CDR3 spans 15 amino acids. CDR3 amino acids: CAWSPGQGANSPLHF. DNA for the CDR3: TGTGCCTGGAGTCCGGGACAGGGGGCGAATTCACCCCTCCACTTT.

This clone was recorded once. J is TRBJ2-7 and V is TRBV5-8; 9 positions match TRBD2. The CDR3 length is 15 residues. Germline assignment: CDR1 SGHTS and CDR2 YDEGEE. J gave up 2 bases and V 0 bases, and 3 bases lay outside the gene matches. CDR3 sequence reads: CASSLGLAGTYEQYF. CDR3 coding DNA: TGTGCCAGCAGCTTGGGGCTAGCGGGAACCTACGAGCAGTACTTC.

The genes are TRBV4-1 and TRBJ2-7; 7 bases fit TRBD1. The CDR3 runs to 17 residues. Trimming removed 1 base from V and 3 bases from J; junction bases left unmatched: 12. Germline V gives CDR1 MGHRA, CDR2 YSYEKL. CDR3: CASSQGYRGQRSYEQYF. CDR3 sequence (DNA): TGCGCCAGCAGCCAAGGTTATAGGGGACAGAGAAGCTACGAGCAGTACTTC.

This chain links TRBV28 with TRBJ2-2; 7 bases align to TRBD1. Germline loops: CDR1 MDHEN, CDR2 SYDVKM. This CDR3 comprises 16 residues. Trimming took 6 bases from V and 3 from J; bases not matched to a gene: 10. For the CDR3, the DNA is TGTGCCAGCAGGCGCCAGGGGGTAGAATACACCGGGGAGCTGTTTTTT. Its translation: CASRRQGVEYTGELFF.

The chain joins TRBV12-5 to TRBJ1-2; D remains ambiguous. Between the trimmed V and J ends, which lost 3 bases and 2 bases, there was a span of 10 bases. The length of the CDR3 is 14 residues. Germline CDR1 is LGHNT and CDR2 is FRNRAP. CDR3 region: CASGLEALNYGYTF. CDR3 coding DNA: TGTGCTAGTGGTTTAGAGGCCTTAAACTATGGCTACACCTTC.

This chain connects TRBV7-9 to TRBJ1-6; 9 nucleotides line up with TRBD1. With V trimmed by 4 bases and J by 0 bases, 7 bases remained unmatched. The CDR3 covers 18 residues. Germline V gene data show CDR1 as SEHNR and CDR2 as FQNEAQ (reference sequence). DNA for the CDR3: TGTGCCAGCAGCTCGGGACAGGGTCAAAGCTCCTATAATTCACCCCTCCACTTT. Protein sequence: CASSSGQGQSSYNSPLHF. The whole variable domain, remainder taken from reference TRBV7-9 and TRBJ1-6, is DTGVSQNPRHKITKRGQNVTFRCDPISEHNRLYWYRQTLGQGPEFLTYFQNEAQLEKSRLLSDRFSAERPKGSFSTLEIQRTEQGDSAMYLCASSSGQGQSSYNSPLHFGNGTRLTVT.

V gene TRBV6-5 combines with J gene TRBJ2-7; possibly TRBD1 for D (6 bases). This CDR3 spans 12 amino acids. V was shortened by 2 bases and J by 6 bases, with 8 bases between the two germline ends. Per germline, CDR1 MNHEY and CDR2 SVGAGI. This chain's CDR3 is CASSYETGEQYF. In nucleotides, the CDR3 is TGTGCCAGCAGTTACGAGACAGGCGAGCAGTACTTC.

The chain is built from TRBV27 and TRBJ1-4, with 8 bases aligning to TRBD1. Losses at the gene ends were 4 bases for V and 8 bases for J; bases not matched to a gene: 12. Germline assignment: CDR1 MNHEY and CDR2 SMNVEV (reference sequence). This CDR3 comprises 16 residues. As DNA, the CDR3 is TGTGCCAGCAGTTCCCTTCAGGGGGCGAGGTACGAAAAACTGTTTTTT. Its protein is CASSSLQGARYEKLFF.

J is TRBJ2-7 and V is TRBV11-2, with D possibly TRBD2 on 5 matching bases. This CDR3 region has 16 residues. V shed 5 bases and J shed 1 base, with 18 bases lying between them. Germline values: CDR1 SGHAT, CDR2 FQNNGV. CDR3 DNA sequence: TGTGCCAGCAGCCCCCGAGCGGCAACTACATCCTACGAGCAGTACTTC. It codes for CASSPRAATTSYEQYF.

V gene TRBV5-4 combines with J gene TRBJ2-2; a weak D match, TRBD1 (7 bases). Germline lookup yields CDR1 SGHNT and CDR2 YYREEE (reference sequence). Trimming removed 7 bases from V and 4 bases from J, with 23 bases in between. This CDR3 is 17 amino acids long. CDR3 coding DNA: TGTGCCAGCCACTCCTCCAGTTTCAGGGGGGCCACCGGGGAGCTGTTTTTT. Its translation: CASHSSSFRGATGELFF. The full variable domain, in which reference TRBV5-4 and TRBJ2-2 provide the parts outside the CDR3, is ETGVTQSPTHLIKTRGQQVTLRCSSQSGHNTVSWYQQALGQGPQFIFQYYREEENGRGNFPPRFSGLQFPNYSSELNVNALELDDSALYLCASHSSSFRGATGELFFGEGSRLTVL.

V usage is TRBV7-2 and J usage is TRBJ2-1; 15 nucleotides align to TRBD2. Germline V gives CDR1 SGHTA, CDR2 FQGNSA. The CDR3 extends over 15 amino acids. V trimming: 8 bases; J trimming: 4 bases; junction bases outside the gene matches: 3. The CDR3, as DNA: TGTGCCAGCCGGACTAGCGGGGGGGCATACAATGAGCAGTTCTTC. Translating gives CASRTSGGAYNEQFF.

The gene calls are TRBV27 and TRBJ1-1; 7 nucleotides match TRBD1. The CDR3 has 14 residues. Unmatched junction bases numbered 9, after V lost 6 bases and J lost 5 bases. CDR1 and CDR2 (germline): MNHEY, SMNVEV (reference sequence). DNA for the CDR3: TGTGCCAGCAGCAACGCAGGGGGGGAAACTGAAGCTTTCTTT. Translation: CASSNAGGETEAFF.

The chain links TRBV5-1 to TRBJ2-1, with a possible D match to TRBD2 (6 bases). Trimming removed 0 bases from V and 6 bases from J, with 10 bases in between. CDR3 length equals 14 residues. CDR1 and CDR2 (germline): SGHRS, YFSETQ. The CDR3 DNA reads TGCGCCAGCAGCTTGGGCGGGGTCCTCAATGAGCAGTTCTTC. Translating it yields CASSLGGVLNEQFF.

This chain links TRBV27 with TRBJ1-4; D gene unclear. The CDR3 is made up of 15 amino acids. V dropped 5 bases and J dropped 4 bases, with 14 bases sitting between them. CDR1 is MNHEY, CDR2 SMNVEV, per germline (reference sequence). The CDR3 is CASSPKGWFNEKLFF. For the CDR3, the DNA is TGTGCCAGCAGTCCCAAGGGTTGGTTTAATGAAAAACTGTTTTTT.

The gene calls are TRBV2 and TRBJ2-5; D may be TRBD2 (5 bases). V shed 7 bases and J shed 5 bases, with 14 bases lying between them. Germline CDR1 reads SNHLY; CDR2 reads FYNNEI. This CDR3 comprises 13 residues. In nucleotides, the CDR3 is TGTGCCAGCACCGCTCTTGGGGAGGAGACCCAGTACTTC. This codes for CASTALGEETQYF.

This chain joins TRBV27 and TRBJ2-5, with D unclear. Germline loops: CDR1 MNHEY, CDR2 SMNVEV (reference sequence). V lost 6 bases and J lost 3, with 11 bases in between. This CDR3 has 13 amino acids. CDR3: CASSRVRKETQYF. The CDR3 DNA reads TGTGCCAGCAGCCGGGTGAGGAAAGAGACCCAGTACTTC.

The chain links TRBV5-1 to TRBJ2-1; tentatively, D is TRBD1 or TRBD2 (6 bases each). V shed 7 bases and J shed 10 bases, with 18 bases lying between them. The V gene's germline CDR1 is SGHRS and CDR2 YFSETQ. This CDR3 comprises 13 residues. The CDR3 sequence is CASESAGRGEQFF. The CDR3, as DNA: TGCGCCAGCGAATCAGCGGGTAGGGGGGAGCAGTTCTTC.

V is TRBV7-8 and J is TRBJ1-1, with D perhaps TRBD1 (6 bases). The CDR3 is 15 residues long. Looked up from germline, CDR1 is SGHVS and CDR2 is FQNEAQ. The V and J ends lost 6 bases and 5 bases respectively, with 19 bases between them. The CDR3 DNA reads TGTGCCAGCAGTCCCCCCGGGGGGCTGGGGACTGAAGCTTTCTTT. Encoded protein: CASSPPGGLGTEAFF.

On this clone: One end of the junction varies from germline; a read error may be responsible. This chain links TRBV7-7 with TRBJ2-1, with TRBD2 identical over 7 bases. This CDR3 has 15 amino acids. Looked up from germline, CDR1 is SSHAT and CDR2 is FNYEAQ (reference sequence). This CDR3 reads CASSFSSGAYNEQFF. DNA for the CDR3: TGTGCTAGCAGCTTTTCTAGCGGAGCCTACAATGAGCAGTTCTTC.

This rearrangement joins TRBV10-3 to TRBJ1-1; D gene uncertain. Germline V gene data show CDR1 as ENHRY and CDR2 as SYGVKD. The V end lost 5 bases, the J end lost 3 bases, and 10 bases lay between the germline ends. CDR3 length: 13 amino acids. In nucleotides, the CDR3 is TGTGCCATCAGTAGAGGAACCGACACTGAAGCTTTCTTT. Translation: CAISRGTDTEAFF.

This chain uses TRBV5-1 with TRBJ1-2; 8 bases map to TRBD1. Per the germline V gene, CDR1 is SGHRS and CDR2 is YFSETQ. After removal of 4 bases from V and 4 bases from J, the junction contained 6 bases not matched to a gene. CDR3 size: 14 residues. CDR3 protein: CASSPDRATYGYTF. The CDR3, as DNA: TGCGCCAGCAGCCCGGACAGGGCTACCTATGGCTACACCTTC.

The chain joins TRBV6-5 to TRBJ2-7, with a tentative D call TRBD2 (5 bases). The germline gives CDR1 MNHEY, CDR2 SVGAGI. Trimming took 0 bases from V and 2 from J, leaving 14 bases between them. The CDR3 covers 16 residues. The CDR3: CASSYSMMRAAYEQYF. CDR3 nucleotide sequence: TGTGCCAGCAGTTACTCGATGATGAGGGCAGCCTACGAGCAGTACTTC.